This T cell receptor (beta chain) was identified during a study of cytomegalovirus exposure and HLA in healthy donors. Study findings and constraints: Associated with cytomegalovirus, according to the listing, were 164 TCR beta chains.

A word on this clone: Its target is not known.

The protocol was immunoSEQ multiplex PCR, while the TCRdb copy is restricted to in-frame clones and leaves out a portion. Counted here are 200,000 to 250,000 clones, around 78% occurring once; the ten biggest clones make up 5.5% to 6.5%. CDR1 is MNHEY, CDR2 SVGAGI, per germline. The V end was cut by 2 bases, the J end by 6 bases, with 17 bases between. The CDR3 runs 16 residues. V and J are TRBV6-5 and TRBJ2-1; D is uncertain. The clonotype comes from a woman in her late teens or twenties in good health and CMV-seronegative. The specimen sequenced was PBMCs. CDR3 nucleotides: TGTGCCAGCAGTTACACTTTTTCGGCTAGGAGCAATGAGCAGTTCTTC. It specifies CASSYTFSARSNEQFF.